The 21 T cell receptor beta chains listed next were all sequenced from one sample in a study of lymphopenia after photon versus proton radiotherapy. Only in-frame clones appear in the TCRdb table, and some are missing; sequencing was by immunoSEQ multiplex PCR. The sample comprises 9,500 to 15,000 clones, around 89% of which are singletons, and more than 2.5% rests with the top ten. Sample: peripheral blood, taken from a patient treated with proton-based radiotherapy. The receptors were gathered from a man in his 60s with pancreatic cancer.

This rearrangement joins TRBV7-2 to TRBJ2-7; D possibly corresponds to TRBD2 (6 bases). Germline V gene lookup returns CDR1 SGHTA and CDR2 FQGNSA. The CDR3 length is 13 residues. Between the trimmed V and J ends, which lost 1 base and 12 bases, there was a span of 16 bases. The CDR3 region has the DNA TGTGCCAGCAGCTTAGGGGGGGTCGTGGAGATGTACTTC. Its protein is CASSLGGVVEMYF.

The gene calls are TRBV7-2 and TRBJ2-7, with D possibly being TRBD2 (6 bases). CDR1 is SGHTA and CDR2 is FQGNSA in the germline V gene. V was shortened by 5 bases and J by 6 bases, with 23 bases between the two germline ends. CDR3 length: 16 amino acids. In DNA form, the CDR3 reads TGTGCCAGCAGCAAACAGATTGGGCTAGCGAGTGGCGAGCAGTACTTC. Amino acid sequence: CASSKQIGLASGEQYF.

This chain uses TRBV10-3 with TRBJ2-3, with 9 positions matching TRBD2. Germline trimming cut 2 bases from V and 4 bases from J; bases unmatched to any gene: 7. CDR3 size: 16 residues. The germline V gene has CDR1 ENHRY and CDR2 SYGVKD. Here the CDR3 reads CAISEPAGGSSDTQYF. The CDR3 coding sequence is TGTGCCATCAGTGAGCCCGCGGGAGGGAGTTCAGATACGCAGTATTTT.

This rearrangement joins TRBV7-8 to TRBJ1-6, with TRBD1 matching 7 bases. Trimming at V came to 5 bases and at J to 5 bases, leaving 9 bases not matched to a gene. The CDR3 is made up of 16 amino acids. Germline V gives CDR1 SGHVS, CDR2 FQNEAQ. The CDR3 DNA reads as TGTGCCAGCAGCCGAAACCTGGACAGGAATAATTCACCCCTCCACTTT. Encoded protein: CASSRNLDRNNSPLHF.

J is TRBJ2-3 and V is TRBV11-1; 9 bases map to TRBD1. This CDR3 has 16 residues. The germline CDR1 and CDR2 sequences are SGHAT and FQDESV (reference sequence). Losses at the gene ends were 2 bases for V and 5 bases for J; bases not matched to a gene: 8. The CDR3 region has the DNA TGTGCCAGCAGCTTATCCAACAGGGGGCCGAGAGATACGCAGTATTTT. Protein: CASSLSNRGPRDTQYF.

This clone was counted once. The chain is built from TRBV29-1 and TRBJ2-5; maybe TRBD2 (5 bases). CDR3 length: 13 residues. CDR1 and CDR2 (germline): SQVTM, ANQGSEA. Trimming took 4 bases from V and 1 from J, leaving 10 bases between them. The CDR3 reads CSVGRASQETQYF. The CDR3 DNA follows: TGCAGCGTTGGGCGGGCCAGCCAAGAGACCCAGTACTTC.

V and J are TRBV7-2 and TRBJ1-3; D not resolved. The germline V and J ends were trimmed by 1 base and 0 bases, with 19 bases remaining between them. The CDR3 totals 19 residues. Germline CDR1 is SGHTA and CDR2 is FQGNSA. CDR3 bases: TGTGCCAGCAGCTTAGGACCGCTTTTAATTACAGACTCTGGAAACACCATATATTTT. Amino acids: CASSLGPLLITDSGNTIYF.

The chain links TRBV28 to TRBJ2-5, with a weak D call TRBD2 (7 bases). Trimming took 2 bases from V and 5 from J, leaving 15 bases between them. The CDR3 is 15 amino acids. Looked up from germline, CDR1 is MDHEN and CDR2 is SYDVKM. The CDR3 DNA is TGTGCCAGCAGTTTAGTAGAGGGGGGGTTCGAGACCCAGTACTTC. Amino acids: CASSLVEGGFETQYF.

The chain recombines TRBV11-3 with TRBJ2-7; D not resolved. The CDR3 runs 13 residues. Trimming stripped 1 base from V and 7 bases from J, with 11 bases between. Germline CDR1 reads SGHNT; CDR2 reads YENEEA. The CDR3 coding sequence is TGTGCCAGCAGCTTAGGACCCTTAGGGGAGCAGTACTTC. As protein: CASSLGPLGEQYF. The full variable domain, rest sourced from reference TRBV11-3 and TRBJ2-7, is EAGVVQSPRYKIIEKKQPVAFWCNPISGHNTLYWYLQNLGQGPELLIRYENEEAVDDSQLPKDRFSAERLKGVDSTLKIQPAELGDSAVYLCASSLGPLGEQYFGPGTRLTVT.

The V gene is TRBV6-1, the J gene TRBJ2-1; D perhaps matches TRBD1 (5 bases). The CDR3 is 17 amino acids. Trimming removed 2 bases at V and 8 bases at J, with 22 bases between. The germline V gene encodes CDR1 MNHNS and CDR2 SASEGT. CDR3 nucleotides: TGTGCCAGCAGTGAATATTTTGGGGCGGACATTGACGATGAGCAGTTCTTC. Its translation is CASSEYFGADIDDEQFF.

This CDR3 reads CASSVRLGTDTQYF. In nucleotides, the CDR3 is TGTGCCAGCAGCGTAAGGCTTGGCACAGATACGCAGTATTTT. The gene calls are TRBV9 and TRBJ2-3; D call uncertain. The CDR3 extends over 14 amino acids. The germline gives CDR1 SGDLS, CDR2 YYNGEE. Trimming stripped 1 base from V and 1 base from J, with 7 bases between.

The J gene is TRBJ2-2, the V gene TRBV5-1, with D unclear. The CDR3 runs 15 residues. Trimming left V 0 bases short and J 1 base short, with 7 bases between. Germline CDR1 SGHRS, CDR2 YFSETQ. The CDR3 protein is CASSLDTRNTGELFF. The CDR3 bases are TGCGCCAGCAGCTTGGACACTCGGAACACCGGGGAGCTGTTTTTT.

V gene TRBV7-2 combines with J gene TRBJ2-1; 8 nucleotides agree with TRBD2. The length of the CDR3 is 18 residues. CDR1 is SGHTA, CDR2 FQGNSA, per germline. V was pared by 5 bases and J by 3 bases, with 15 bases of the junction left unmatched. The DNA for the CDR3 is TGTGCCAGCAGCCCGGTCGGGGTGATCGGGAGGGACTACAATGAGCAGTTCTTC. Protein: CASSPVGVIGRDYNEQFF. Combining the CDR3 with reference TRBV7-2 and TRBJ2-1 gives the whole variable domain GAGVSQSPSNKVTEKGKDVELRCDPISGHTALYWYRQSLGQGLEFLIYFQGNSAPDKSGLPSDRFSAERTGGSVSTLTIQRTQQEDSAVYLCASSPVGVIGRDYNEQFFGPGTRLTVL.

The chain couples TRBV5-1 to TRBJ2-1; 14 bases match TRBD2. Per germline, CDR1 SGHRS and CDR2 YFSETQ. This CDR3 has 15 residues. V lost 5 bases to trimming and J lost 8 bases; unmatched junction nucleotides: 6. As DNA, the CDR3 is TGCGCCAGCAGATCGGGACTAGCGGGAGTATATGAGCAGTTCTTC. It translates to CASRSGLAGVYEQFF.

The gene calls are TRBV19 and TRBJ1-3, with D maybe TRBD1 (6 bases). The ends were cut back, 9 bases at V and 0 bases at J, with 15 bases in the middle. The CDR3 has 15 residues. Germline V gene lookup returns CDR1 LNHDA and CDR2 SQIVND (reference sequence). The CDR3, as DNA: TGTGCCAGCCGTGACAGGTTGCCCTCTGGAAACACCATATATTTT. Translating it yields CASRDRLPSGNTIYF.

The rearrangement links TRBV6-1 to TRBJ1-5; a weak D match, TRBD1 (5 bases). Per germline, CDR1 MNHNS and CDR2 SASEGT. The V end lost 1 base, the J end lost 0 bases, and 10 bases lay between the germline ends. The CDR3 has 16 amino acids. The CDR3 sequence is CASSEGTYYSNQPQHF. CDR3 DNA sequence: TGTGCCAGCAGTGAAGGGACATACTATAGCAATCAGCCCCAGCATTTT.

This chain connects TRBV7-3 to TRBJ2-3; D may be TRBD1 or TRBD2 (5 bases each). Germline V CDR1 and CDR2: SGHTA, FQGTGA. Trimming left V 2 bases short and J 3 bases short, with 15 bases between. The CDR3 length is 16 residues. The CDR3, as DNA: TGTGCCAGCAGCTTATATTCAGGGACCGGGACAGATACGCAGTATTTT. Its translation: CASSLYSGTGTDTQYF.

In nucleotides, the CDR3 is TGCGCCAGCTCCCGCGGGAGTGCCTACAATGAGCAGTTCTTC. Translation gives CASSRGSAYNEQFF. The chain carries TRBV5-1 and TRBJ2-1; 7 positions match TRBD2. Per the germline V gene, CDR1 is SGHRS and CDR2 is YFSETQ. The trim removed 7 bases at V and 2 bases at J, leaving 6 bases unmatched. CDR3 length equals 14 residues.

This chain links TRBV10-3 with TRBJ1-3, with D unclear. Germline V gives CDR1 ENHRY, CDR2 SYGVKD. Trimming removed 0 bases from V and 4 bases from J, with 4 bases in between. The CDR3 runs to 13 residues. The CDR3 DNA reads as TGTGCCATCAGTGAGTCAGAGGGAAACACCATATATTTT. This encodes CAISESEGNTIYF.

The gene calls are TRBV19 and TRBJ2-1; 15 positions match TRBD2. The germline CDR1 and CDR2 sequences are LNHDA and SQIVND (reference sequence). With 5 bases clipped from V and 1 base from J, the junction kept 6 bases outside the gene matches. The CDR3 covers 18 residues. CDR3 coding DNA: TGTGCCAGTAGTGGACTAGCGGGAGGGCCTCTTTCCTACAATGAGCAGTTCTTC. Its translation: CASSGLAGGPLSYNEQFF.

The V call is TRBV9, the J call TRBJ2-1, with D uncertain. The CDR3 runs 13 residues. Trimming left V 3 bases short and J 12 bases short, with 16 bases between. Germline CDR1 is SGDLS and CDR2 is YYNGEE. The DNA for the CDR3 is TGTGCCAGCAGCGCGATAAGCCCTGGGGTGCAGTTCTTC. This codes for CASSAISPGVQFF.